This T cell receptor beta chain originates from a study of blood T cell repertoires in COVID-19. As for the study in general: PBMCs, B-cell-depleted T cells, or T cells provided the cDNA or gDNA that made up the material.

Cohorts were assigned according to the clinical history that participants reported. In germline, CDR1 is GTSNPN, CDR2 SVGIG (reference sequence). V was pared by 1 base and J by 5 bases, with 17 bases between. This CDR3 is built from 15 residues. This clone was detected only once. Sequencing used immunoSEQ multiplex PCR; TCRdb keeps in-frame clones, though not all of them. Here the sample spans approximately 280,000 clones, around 91% being singletons. The source is a woman aged 18-29 years with acute COVID-19. V usage is TRBV30 and J usage is TRBJ1-2, with D possibly matching TRBD1 (6 bases). Sequencing was done on a sample of PBMCs or T cells enriched from blood (not recorded which). The CDR3 protein is CAWSAPGGGPYGYTF. The CDR3 DNA follows: TGTGCCTGGAGTGCCCCGGGTGGGGGCCCGTATGGCTACACCTTC.